The 8 T cell receptor beta chains given below trace back to one sample, sequenced in a study of blood T cell repertoires in COVID-19. Clones were read by immunoSEQ multiplex PCR, and TCRdb kept only the in-frame ones, dropping some. Here the sample spans 250,000 or so clones, just over 85% being singletons. The source material was peripheral blood. The receptor source for this set is a woman in her 30s with active or convalescent COVID-19.

V is TRBV5-1 and J is TRBJ1-3; no firm D call. The CDR3 runs 15 residues. The ends were cut back, 4 bases at V and 0 bases at J, with 11 bases in the middle. Germline loops: CDR1 SGHRS, CDR2 YFSETQ. This CDR3 reads CASSVDGSSGNTIYF. DNA of the CDR3: TGCGCCAGCAGCGTGGACGGGAGCTCTGGAAACACCATATATTTT.

The V call is TRBV7-9, the J call TRBJ2-5; TRBD1 is a possible D gene (5 bases). V dropped 1 base and J dropped 2 bases, with 8 bases sitting between them. Per the germline V gene, CDR1 is SEHNR and CDR2 is FQNEAQ (reference sequence). The CDR3 is 14 residues long. For the CDR3, the DNA is TGTGCCAGCAGCTTAGGGGCAGGGCAAGAGACCCAGTACTTC. Translation gives CASSLGAGQETQYF.

The rearrangement uses TRBV2 and TRBJ2-1; 7 bases agree with TRBD2. After removal of 7 bases from V and 3 bases from J, the junction contained 3 bases not matched to a gene. The CDR3 consists of 13 residues. Germline V gene lookup returns CDR1 SNHLY and CDR2 FYNNEI. CDR3 sequence reads: CASKERGYNEQFF. In DNA, the CDR3 is TGTGCCAGCAAGGAGCGGGGCTACAATGAGCAGTTCTTC. The variable domain in full, completed from reference TRBV2 and TRBJ2-1, reads EPEVTQTPSHQVTQMGQEVILRCVPISNHLYFYWYRQILGQKVEFLVSFYNNEISEKSEIFDDQFSVERPDGSNFTLKIRSTKLEDSAMYFCASKERGYNEQFFGPGTRLTVL.

The chain links TRBV4-3 to TRBJ2-7; 7 bases map to TRBD1. The length of the CDR3 is 14 residues. V lost 1 base and J lost 3; bases outside the gene matches: 3. Looked up from germline, CDR1 is LGHNA and CDR2 is YSLEER. The CDR3: CASSQGQGSYEQYF. The CDR3 DNA is TGCGCCAGCAGCCAAGGACAGGGTAGCTACGAGCAGTACTTC.

The V call is TRBV5-1, the J call TRBJ2-7, with D possibly being TRBD2 (5 bases). The CDR3 spans 15 residues. CDR1 and CDR2 (germline): SGHRS, YFSETQ. Trimming cost V 5 bases and J 3 bases, with 18 bases left between them. The CDR3 loop reads CASSRGGFEGYEQYF. The DNA for the CDR3 is TGCGCCAGCAGTCGGGGTGGTTTCGAGGGCTACGAGCAGTACTTC.

The chain couples TRBV12-3 or TRBV12-4 to TRBJ1-2; D might be TRBD1 (5 bases). The CDR3 has 13 amino acids. V lost 7 bases to trimming and J lost 2 bases, with 11 bases between them. DNA for the CDR3: TGTGCCAGCAAAACAGGAGGGAACTATGGCTACACCTTC. Its translation: CASKTGGNYGYTF.

This rearrangement joins TRBV7-2 to TRBJ2-3, with D perhaps TRBD2 (6 bases). V was clipped by 1 base and J by 3 bases, with 11 bases between them. Germline V gives CDR1 SGHTA, CDR2 FQGNSA. The CDR3 has 15 amino acids. This chain's CDR3 is CASSLERGVTDTQYF. The CDR3 region has the DNA TGTGCCAGCAGCTTAGAGCGCGGGGTTACAGATACGCAGTATTTT.

The chain is built from TRBV5-1 and TRBJ2-5, with 15 bases identical to TRBD2. With 3 bases clipped from V and 5 bases from J, the junction kept 2 bases outside the gene matches. CDR3 length equals 15 residues. CDR1 and CDR2 from the germline V gene are SGHRS and YFSETQ. The chain's CDR3 is CASSSGLAGGETQYF. The CDR3 nucleotides read TGCGCCAGCAGCTCGGGACTAGCGGGAGGCGAGACCCAGTACTTC.